This T cell receptor beta chain was found in a study of somatic mutations in cytotoxic T cells in rheumatoid arthritis. The CDR3 has 15 amino acids. Germline V gene lookup returns CDR1 MGHRA and CDR2 YSYEKL. Unmatched junction bases numbered 9, after V lost 1 base and J lost 7 bases. Positive selection using magnetic beads isolated the CD4+ and CD8+ cells (purity was checked by flow cytometry). Only in-frame clones appear in the TCRdb table, and some are missing; sequencing was by immunoSEQ multiplex PCR. The sample holds 15,000 to 20,000 clones, roughly 77% seen once. General observations from the study: Age-dependent increases in CD8+ clonality occurred in rheumatoid arthritis patients but not in healthy controls.

As regards this clone: The antigen is not known.

The source of this sequence is an adult with rheumatoid arthritis. The chain links TRBV4-1 to TRBJ2-7; 8 bases map to TRBD1. The sample taken for sequencing was CD8+ T cells sorted from blood. The CDR3 sequence: CASSQVGRGRGEQYF. The CDR3 DNA is TGCGCCAGCAGCCAAGTTGGCAGGGGGCGCGGGGAGCAGTACTTC.